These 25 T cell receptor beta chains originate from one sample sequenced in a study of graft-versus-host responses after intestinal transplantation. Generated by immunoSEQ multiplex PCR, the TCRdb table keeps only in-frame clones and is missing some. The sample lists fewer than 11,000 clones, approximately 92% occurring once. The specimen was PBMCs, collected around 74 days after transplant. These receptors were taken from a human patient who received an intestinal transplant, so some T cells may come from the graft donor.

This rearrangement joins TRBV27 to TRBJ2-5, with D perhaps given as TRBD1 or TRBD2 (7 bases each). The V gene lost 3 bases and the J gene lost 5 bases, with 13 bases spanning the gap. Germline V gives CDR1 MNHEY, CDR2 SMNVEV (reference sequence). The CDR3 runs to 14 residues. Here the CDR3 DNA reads TGTGCCAGCAGTTTCCGACAGGGAGGGGAGACCCAGTACTTC. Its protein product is CASSFRQGGETQYF.

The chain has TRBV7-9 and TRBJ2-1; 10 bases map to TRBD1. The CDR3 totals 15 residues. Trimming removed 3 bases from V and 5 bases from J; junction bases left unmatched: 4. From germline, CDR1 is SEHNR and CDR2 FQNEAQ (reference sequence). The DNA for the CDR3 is TGTGCCAGCAGCTTCCCGGGACAGGGGAACAATGAGCAGTTCTTC. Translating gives CASSFPGQGNNEQFF.

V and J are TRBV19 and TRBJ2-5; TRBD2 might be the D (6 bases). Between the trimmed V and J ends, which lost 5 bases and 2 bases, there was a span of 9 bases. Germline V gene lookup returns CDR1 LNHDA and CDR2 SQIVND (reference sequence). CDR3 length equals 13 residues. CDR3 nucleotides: TGTGCCAGTAGTCCGGGGACTCAAGAGACCCAGTACTTC. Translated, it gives CASSPGTQETQYF.

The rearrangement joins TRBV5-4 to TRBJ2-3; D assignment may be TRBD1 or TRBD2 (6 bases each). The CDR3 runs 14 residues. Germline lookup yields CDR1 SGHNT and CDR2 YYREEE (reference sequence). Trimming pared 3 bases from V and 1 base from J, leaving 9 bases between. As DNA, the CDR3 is TGTGCCAGCAGCTATAGGGGGGGCACAGATACGCAGTATTTT. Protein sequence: CASSYRGGTDTQYF.

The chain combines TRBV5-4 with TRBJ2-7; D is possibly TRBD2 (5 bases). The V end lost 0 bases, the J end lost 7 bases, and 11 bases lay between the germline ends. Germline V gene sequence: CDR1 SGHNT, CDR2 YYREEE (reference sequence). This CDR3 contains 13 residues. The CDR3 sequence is CASSLEAEREQYF. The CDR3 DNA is TGTGCCAGCAGCTTGGAGGCGGAGCGGGAGCAGTACTTC.

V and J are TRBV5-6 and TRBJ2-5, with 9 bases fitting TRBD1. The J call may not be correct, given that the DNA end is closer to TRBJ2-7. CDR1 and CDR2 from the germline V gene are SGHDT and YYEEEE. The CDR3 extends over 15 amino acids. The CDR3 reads CASRTWGQGMYEQYF. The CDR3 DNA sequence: TGTGCCAGCAGAACCTGGGGACAGGGTATGTACGAGCAGTACTTC.

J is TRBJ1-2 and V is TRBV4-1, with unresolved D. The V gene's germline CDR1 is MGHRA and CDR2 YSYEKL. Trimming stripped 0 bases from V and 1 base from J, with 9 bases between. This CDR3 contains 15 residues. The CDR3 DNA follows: TGCGCCAGCAGCCAAGATCGGCTTGTTAACTATGGCTACACCTTC. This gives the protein CASSQDRLVNYGYTF.

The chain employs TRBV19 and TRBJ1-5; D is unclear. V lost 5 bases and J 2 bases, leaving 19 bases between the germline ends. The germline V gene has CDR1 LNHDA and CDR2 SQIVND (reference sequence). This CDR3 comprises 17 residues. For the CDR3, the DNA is TGTGCCAGTAGTCCCCAGCCGGTAAGAAGAGGCAATCAGCCCCAGCATTTT. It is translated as CASSPQPVRRGNQPQHF. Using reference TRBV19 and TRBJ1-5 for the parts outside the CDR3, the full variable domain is DGGITQSPKYLFRKEGQNVTLSCEQNLNHDAMYWYRQDPGQGLRLIYYSQIVNDFQKGDIAEGYSVSREKKESFPLTVTSAQKNPTAFYLCASSPQPVRRGNQPQHFGDGTRLSIL.

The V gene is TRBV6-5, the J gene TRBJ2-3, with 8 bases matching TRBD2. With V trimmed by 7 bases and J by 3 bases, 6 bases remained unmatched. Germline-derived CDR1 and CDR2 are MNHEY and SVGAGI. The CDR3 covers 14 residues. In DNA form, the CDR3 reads TGTGCCAGCACTCGAGCGGGAGCGACAGATACGCAGTATTTT. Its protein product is CASTRAGATDTQYF.

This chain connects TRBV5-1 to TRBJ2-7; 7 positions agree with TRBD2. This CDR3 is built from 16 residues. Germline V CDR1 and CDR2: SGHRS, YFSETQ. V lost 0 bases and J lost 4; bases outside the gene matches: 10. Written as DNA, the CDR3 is TGCGCCAGCAGCTTGGGGAGGGCTAGCGGAGGGTACGAGCAGTACTTC. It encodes CASSLGRASGGYEQYF. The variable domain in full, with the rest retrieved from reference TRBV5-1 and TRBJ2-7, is KAGVTQTPRYLIKTRGQQVTLSCSPISGHRSVSWYQQTPGQGLQFLFEYFSETQRNKGNFPGRFSGRQFSNSRSEMNVSTLELGDSALYLCASSLGRASGGYEQYFGPGTRLTVT.

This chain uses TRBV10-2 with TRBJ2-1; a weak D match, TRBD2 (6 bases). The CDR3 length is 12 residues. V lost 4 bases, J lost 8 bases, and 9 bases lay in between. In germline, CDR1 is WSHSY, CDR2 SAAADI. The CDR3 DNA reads TGCGCCAGCAGTGGGGGGGTATATGAGCAGTTCTTC. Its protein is CASSGGVYEQFF.

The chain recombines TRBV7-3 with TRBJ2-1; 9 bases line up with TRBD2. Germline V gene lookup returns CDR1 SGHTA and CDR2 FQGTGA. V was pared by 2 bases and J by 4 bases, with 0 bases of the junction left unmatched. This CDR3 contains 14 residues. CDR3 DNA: TGTGCCAGCAGCTTACTAGCGGGGTACAATGAGCAGTTCTTC. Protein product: CASSLLAGYNEQFF.

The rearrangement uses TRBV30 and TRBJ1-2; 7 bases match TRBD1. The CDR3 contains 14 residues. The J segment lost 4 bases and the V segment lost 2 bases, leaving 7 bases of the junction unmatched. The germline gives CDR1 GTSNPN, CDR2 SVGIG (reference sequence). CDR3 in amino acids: CAWSTQGVGYGYTF. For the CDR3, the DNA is TGTGCCTGGAGTACCCAGGGGGTTGGCTATGGCTACACCTTC.

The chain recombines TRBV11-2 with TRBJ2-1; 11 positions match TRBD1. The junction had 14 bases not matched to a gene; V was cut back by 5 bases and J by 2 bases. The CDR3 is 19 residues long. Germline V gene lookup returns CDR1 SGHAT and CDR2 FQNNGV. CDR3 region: CASSGGTGGKRDPYNEQFF. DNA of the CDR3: TGTGCCAGCAGCGGCGGGACAGGGGGGAAGCGGGACCCCTACAATGAGCAGTTCTTC. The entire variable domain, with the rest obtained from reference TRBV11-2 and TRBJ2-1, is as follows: EAGVAQSPRYKIIEKRQSVAFWCNPISGHATLYWYQQILGQGPKLLIQFQNNGVVDDSQLPKDRFSAERLKGVDSTLKIQPAKLEDSAVYLCASSGGTGGKRDPYNEQFFGPGTRLTVL.

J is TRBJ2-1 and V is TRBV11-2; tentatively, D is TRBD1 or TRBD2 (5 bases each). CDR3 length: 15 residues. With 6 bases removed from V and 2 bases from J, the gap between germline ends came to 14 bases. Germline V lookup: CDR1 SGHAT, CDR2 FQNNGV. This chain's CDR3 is CASRLVWDAYNEQFF. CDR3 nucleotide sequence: TGTGCCAGCAGGCTCGTTTGGGACGCCTACAATGAGCAGTTCTTC. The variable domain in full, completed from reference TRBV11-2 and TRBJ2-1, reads EAGVAQSPRYKIIEKRQSVAFWCNPISGHATLYWYQQILGQGPKLLIQFQNNGVVDDSQLPKDRFSAERLKGVDSTLKIQPAKLEDSAVYLCASRLVWDAYNEQFFGPGTRLTVL.

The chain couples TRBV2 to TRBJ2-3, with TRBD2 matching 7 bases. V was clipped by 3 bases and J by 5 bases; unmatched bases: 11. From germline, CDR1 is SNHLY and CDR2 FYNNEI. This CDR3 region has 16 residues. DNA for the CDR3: TGTGCCAGCAGTGATGATCTAGCGGTGGCGAGAGATACGCAGTATTTT. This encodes CASSDDLAVARDTQYF. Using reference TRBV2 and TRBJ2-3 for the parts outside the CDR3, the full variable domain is EPEVTQTPSHQVTQMGQEVILRCVPISNHLYFYWYRQILGQKVEFLVSFYNNEISEKSEIFDDQFSVERPDGSNFTLKIRSTKLEDSAMYFCASSDDLAVARDTQYFGPGTRLTVL.

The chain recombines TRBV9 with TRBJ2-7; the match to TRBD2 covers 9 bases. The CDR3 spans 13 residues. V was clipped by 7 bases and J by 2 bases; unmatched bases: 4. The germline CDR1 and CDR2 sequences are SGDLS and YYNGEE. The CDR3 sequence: CASGPSGAYEQYF. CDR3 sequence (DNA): TGTGCCAGCGGCCCTAGCGGGGCCTACGAGCAGTACTTC.

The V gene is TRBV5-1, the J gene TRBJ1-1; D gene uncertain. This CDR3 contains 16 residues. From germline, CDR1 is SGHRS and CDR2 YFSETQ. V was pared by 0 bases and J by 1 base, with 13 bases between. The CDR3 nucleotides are TGCGCCAGCAGCTTGGGTAAACAGTTGGGGAACACTGAAGCTTTCTTT. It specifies CASSLGKQLGNTEAFF.

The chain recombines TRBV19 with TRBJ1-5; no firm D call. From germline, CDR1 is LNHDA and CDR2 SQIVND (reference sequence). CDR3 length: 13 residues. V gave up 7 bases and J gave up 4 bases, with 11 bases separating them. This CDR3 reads CASTGRMNQPQHF. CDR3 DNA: TGTGCCAGTACCGGACGGATGAATCAGCCCCAGCATTTT.

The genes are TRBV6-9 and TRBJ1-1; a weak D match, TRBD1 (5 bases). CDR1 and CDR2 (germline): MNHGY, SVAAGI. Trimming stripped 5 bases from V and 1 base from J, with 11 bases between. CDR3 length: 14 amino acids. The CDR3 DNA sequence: TGTGCCAGCAGTAATACTCAGGGGAACACTGAAGCTTTCTTT. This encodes CASSNTQGNTEAFF.

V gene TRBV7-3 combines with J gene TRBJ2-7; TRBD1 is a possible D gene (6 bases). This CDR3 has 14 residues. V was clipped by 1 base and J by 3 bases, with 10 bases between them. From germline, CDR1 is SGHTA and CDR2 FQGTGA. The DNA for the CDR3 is TGTGCCAGCAGCTTAAGTGGACAGCACTACGAGCAGTACTTC. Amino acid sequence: CASSLSGQHYEQYF.

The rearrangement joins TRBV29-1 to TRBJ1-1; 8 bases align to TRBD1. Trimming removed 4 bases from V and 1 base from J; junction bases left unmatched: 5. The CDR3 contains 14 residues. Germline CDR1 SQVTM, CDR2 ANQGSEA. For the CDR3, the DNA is TGCAGCGTTGCGGCAGGGGGCGCGAACACTGAAGCTTTCTTT. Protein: CSVAAGGANTEAFF.

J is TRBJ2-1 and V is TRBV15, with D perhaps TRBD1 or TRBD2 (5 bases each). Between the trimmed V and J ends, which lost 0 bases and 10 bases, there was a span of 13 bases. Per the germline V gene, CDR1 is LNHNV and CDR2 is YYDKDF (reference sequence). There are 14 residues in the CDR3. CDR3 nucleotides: TGTGCCACCAGCAGAGACCGAGCCCGGGACGAGCAGTTCTTC. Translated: CATSRDRARDEQFF.

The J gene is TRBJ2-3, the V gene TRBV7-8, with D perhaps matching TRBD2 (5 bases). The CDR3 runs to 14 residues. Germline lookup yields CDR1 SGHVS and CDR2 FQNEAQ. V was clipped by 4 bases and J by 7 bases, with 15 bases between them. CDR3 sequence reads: CASSSRASHNTQYF. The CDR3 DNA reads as TGTGCCAGCAGCTCGAGGGCTAGCCACAATACGCAGTATTTT.

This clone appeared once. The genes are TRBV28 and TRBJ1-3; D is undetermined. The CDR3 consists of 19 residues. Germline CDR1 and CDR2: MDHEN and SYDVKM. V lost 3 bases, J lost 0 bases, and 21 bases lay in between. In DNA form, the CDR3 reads TGTGCCAGCAGTTTGGGTAAGGACGACGTTGATTTCTCTGGAAACACCATATATTTT. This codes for CASSLGKDDVDFSGNTIYF. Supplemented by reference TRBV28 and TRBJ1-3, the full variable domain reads DVKVTQSSRYLVKRTGEKVFLECVQDMDHENMFWYRQDPGLGLRLIYFSYDVKMKEKGDIPEGYSVSREKKERFSLILESASTNQTSMYLCASSLGKDDVDFSGNTIYFGEGSWLTVV.